These T cell receptor beta chains were read from a single sample in a study of blood T cell repertoires in COVID-19. Here immunoSEQ multiplex PCR was the method, and the copy in TCRdb shows in-frame clones only, minus some. The data contain about 220,000 clones, roughly 80% of them singletons. Material for sequencing was peripheral blood. These receptors all stem from a woman aged 60 to 75 who had recovered from COVID-19. Both conserved end residues are part of each CDR3. The D gene is left open where the match is weak. Clone size appears in some rows only: once, few, many, or a class for an expanded clone.

d_call j_call clone_size v_call cdr3_nt cdr3_aa
- TRBJ1-2 - TRBV15 TGTGCCACCAGCAGAAACAGGGATAGCTATGGCTACACCTTC CATSRNRDSYGYTF
- TRBJ1-5 - TRBV2 TGTGCCAGCAGTTATCAGGGCGATCAGCCCCAGCATTTT CASSYQGDQPQHF
TRBD1 TRBJ1-2 - TRBV4-3 TGCGCCAGCAGCCAAGACTTAATTAGGACAGGAACTAACTATGGCTACACCTTC CASSQDLIRTGTNYGYTF
TRBD1 TRBJ1-4 - TRBV4-3 TGCGCCAGCAGCCAAGGGACCCCGACAGGGAGGGAAAAACTGTTTTTT CASSQGTPTGREKLFF
- TRBJ1-2 - TRBV12-3/TRBV12-4 TGTGCCACACAGATAGGTTTCGACTATGGCTACACCTTC CATQIGFDYGYTF
TRBD1 TRBJ1-2 once TRBV6-5 TGTGCCAGCAGTTACTCCGGGACAGACAAAAACTATGGCTACACCTTC CASSYSGTDKNYGYTF
- TRBJ2-7 few TRBV15 TGTGCCACCAGCAGAGATAGGTACAGGGAAATCTACGAGCAGTACTTC CATSRDRYREIYEQYF
- TRBJ1-1 - TRBV5-6 TGTGCCAGCAGCCCTGATTTACGGGGCACTGAAGCTTTCTTT CASSPDLRGTEAFF
- TRBJ2-2 - TRBV7-3 TGTGCCAGCAGCCCAACAGGTGGCGGGAACACCGGGGAGCTGTTTTTT CASSPTGGGNTGELFF
TRBD2 TRBJ2-1 - TRBV5-1 TGCGCCAGCAGCCTTAGCGGGGGGGCCCTCAATGAGCAGTTCTTC CASSLSGGALNEQFF
- TRBJ2-7 - TRBV4-3 TGCGCCAGCAGCCAAGATCGCACAGGTACGGGTTACGAGCAGTACTTC CASSQDRTGTGYEQYF
- TRBJ2-3 - TRBV10-3 TGTGCCGCCGGCGGGAGCACAGATACGCAGTATTTT CAAGGSTDTQYF
TRBD1 TRBJ2-1 - TRBV30 TGTGCCTGGAAGACAGGGTGGGATGAGCAGTTCTTC CAWKTGWDEQFF
TRBD1 TRBJ1-2 once TRBV7-6 TGTGCCAGCAGCAGCAGACCGGGACAGGGAAGAGGCTACACCTTC CASSSRPGQGRGYTF
TRBD2 TRBJ2-2 - TRBV7-2 TGTGCCAGCAGCTTAACCGGGACTAGCGGTTTGACCGGGGAGCTGTTTTTT CASSLTGTSGLTGELFF
- TRBJ2-1 - TRBV4-3 TGCGCCAGCAGCCAAGACAGCCGGGGTTACAATGAGCAGTTCTTC CASSQDSRGYNEQFF
TRBD1 TRBJ1-2 - TRBV18 TGTGCCAGCTCAGGGACAGGGAACTATGGCTACACCTTC CASSGTGNYGYTF
- TRBJ2-3 - TRBV30 TGTGCCTGGAGTCCGGACTTCACAGATACGCAGTATTTT CAWSPDFTDTQYF
TRBD2 TRBJ2-3 once TRBV6-2/TRBV6-3 TGTGCCAGCAGTTACCCGACTAGCGGGGGCCTTCGAGATACGCAGTATTTT CASSYPTSGGLRDTQYF
- TRBJ2-7 - TRBV19 TGTGCCAGTACGGACAGATACGAGCAGTACTTC CASTDRYEQYF
TRBD1 TRBJ2-2 - TRBV2 TGTGCCAGCAGTGAAGGATTGACAGGGACCGGGGAGCTGTTTTTT CASSEGLTGTGELFF
- TRBJ2-5 once TRBV5-1 TGCGCCAGCAGCTTGATAGCTGGTGGGGAGACCCAGTACTTC CASSLIAGGETQYF